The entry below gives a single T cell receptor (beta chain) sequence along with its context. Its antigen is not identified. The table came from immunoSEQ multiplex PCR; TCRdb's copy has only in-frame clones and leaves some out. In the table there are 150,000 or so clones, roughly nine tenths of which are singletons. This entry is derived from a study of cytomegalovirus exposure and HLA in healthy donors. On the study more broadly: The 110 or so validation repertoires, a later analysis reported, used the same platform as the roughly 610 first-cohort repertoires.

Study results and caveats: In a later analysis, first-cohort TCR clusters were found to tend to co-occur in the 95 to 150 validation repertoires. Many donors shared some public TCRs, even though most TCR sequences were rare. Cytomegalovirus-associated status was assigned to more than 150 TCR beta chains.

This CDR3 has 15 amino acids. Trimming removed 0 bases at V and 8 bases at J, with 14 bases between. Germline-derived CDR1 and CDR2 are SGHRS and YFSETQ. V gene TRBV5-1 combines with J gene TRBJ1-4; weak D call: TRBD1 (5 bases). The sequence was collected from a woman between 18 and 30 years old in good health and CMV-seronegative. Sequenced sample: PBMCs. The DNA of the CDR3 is TGCGCCAGCAGCTTGGGGGCCAGGGTAGGGGAAAAACTGTTTTTT. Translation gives CASSLGARVGEKLFF.